The clone carrying this TCR beta chain was counted only a few times. Its matching antigen is unknown. The sample belongs to a study of T cell repertoires in cytomegalovirus infection. As for the study in general: It was recently identified HLA-C-restricted and well-studied HLA-B-restricted CMV epitopes that the study used. Public TCR beta signature analysis indicated the presence of both CMV infection and matching HLA type.

Trimming removed 2 bases from V and 4 bases from J, with 25 bases in between. Germline assignment: CDR1 SGHAT and CDR2 FQNNGV. CDR3 length: 19 amino acids. TCRdb itself ran the reads through MiXCR, one entry per CDR3 protein. The sample shows hundreds of thousands of distinct CDR3 sequences, around 32% of them seen only once. The J gene is TRBJ2-3, the V gene TRBV11-2; D is undetermined. The sequence was collected from a human donor in good health (CMV status not recorded). Some clones in this sample may be carry-over from other donors' samples. The specimen was cultured CD8+ T cells from PBMCs, collected from culture after CMV antigen stimulation. This chain's CDR3 is CASSLTPLKSPAFADTQYF. For the CDR3, the DNA is TGTGCCAGCAGCTTAACACCCCTCAAGTCGCCCGCCTTCGCAGATACGCAGTATTTT.